This T cell receptor (beta chain) was sequenced during a study of CD4+ T cells in melanoma. Per the germline V gene, CDR1 is LNHDA and CDR2 is SQIVND (reference sequence). The V end was cut by 10 bases, the J end by 4 bases, with 11 bases between. The CDR3 covers 12 residues. The data were produced by immunoSEQ multiplex PCR, yet TCRdb's version contains in-frame clones alone and is incomplete. Among roughly 140,000 clones, around 90% were seen once, and the ten largest hold approximately 1.4%. The chain employs TRBV19 and TRBJ1-5; maybe TRBD1 (5 bases). This TCR came from a human donor with melanoma. CDR3 sequence: CATQDGNQPQHF. In DNA, the CDR3 is TGTGCCACACAGGACGGGAATCAGCCCCAGCATTTT.